This T cell receptor beta chain was identified during a study of human T cells and chemical hapten exposure. TCRdb used MiXCR to reprocess the RACE reads, holding one entry per CDR3 protein. The sample has approximately 92,000 distinct CDR3 sequences, approximately 10% seen once. Points from the study as a whole: Donors, who had alopecia, may show an immune response that differs from healthy people's.

Time point specified: patch test 2, 6 weeks after DPC sensitization. This sample's treatment: therapeutic diphenylcyclopropenone sensitization with weekly scalp DPC. The V and J ends lost 6 bases and 5 bases, in that order; junction bases with no gene match: 9. The CDR3 runs to 14 residues. In germline, CDR1 is GTSNPN, CDR2 SVGIG (reference sequence). With regard to this clonotype: The antigen is not known.

This clonotype was sampled from a woman between 40 and 50 years old with alopecia areata. Some clones in this sample may be carry-over from other donors' samples. The chain has TRBV30 and TRBJ2-1; 8 nucleotides line up with TRBD2. The specimen comprised whole blood, sampled in connection with sensitization to the hapten diphenylcyclopropenone (DPC). Here the CDR3 DNA reads TGTGCCTGTCGGAGCGGGAGAGCTGACAATGAGCAGTTCTTC. Translated: CACRSGRADNEQFF.